This T cell receptor beta chain stems from a study of blood T cell repertoires in COVID-19. The wider study: COVID-19 samples from acute and convalescent phases originated in the United States, Italy and Spain. The analysed material was cDNA or gDNA that came from T cells, B-cell-depleted T cells, or PBMCs.

Authors' processing steps: Amplification from reference gene primers served as the basis for estimated nucleated cell counts. The table came from immunoSEQ multiplex PCR; TCRdb's copy has only in-frame clones and leaves some out. V, J and clone size derive from that table, while D and trimming were established from the DNA sequence. Here the sample spans about 160,000 clones, 75% to 90% being singletons. V shed 6 bases and J 2 bases; nucleotides not matched to a gene: 5. The CDR3 is made up of 14 amino acids. Germline V lookup: CDR1 MNHEY, CDR2 SMNVEV (reference sequence). The rearrangement links TRBV27 to TRBJ2-5; 8 bases map to TRBD1. Sequencing input: peripheral blood. The sequence was collected from an older woman with active or convalescent COVID-19. The CDR3: CASSPNRGQETQYF. The CDR3 nucleotides are TGTGCCAGCAGCCCAAACAGGGGGCAAGAGACCCAGTACTTC.